The 19 T cell receptor beta chains below come from one sample, sequenced in a study of T cell responses to AZD1222 COVID-19 vaccine. TCRdb keeps only in-frame clones here, not all; method: immunoSEQ multiplex PCR. The sample holds roughly 150,000 clones, roughly 91% seen once. This material consisted of peripheral blood, taken 28 days after the second AZD1222 dose. The receptors shown here come from an adult who received the AZD1222 COVID-19 vaccine.

The gene calls are TRBV28 and TRBJ1-2, with D possibly matching TRBD1 (5 bases). The CDR3 is made up of 11 amino acids. Trimming left V 11 bases short and J 8 bases short, with 15 bases between. Germline CDR1 and CDR2: MDHEN and SYDVKM. CDR3 sequence: CASGVNRGYTF. Written as DNA, the CDR3 is TGTGCCTCGGGAGTTAACAGGGGCTACACCTTC.

CDR3 amino acids: CASSYQAGPNTEAFF. The CDR3 nucleotides read TGTGCCAGCAGTTACCAGGCCGGGCCCAACACTGAAGCTTTCTTT. The rearrangement links TRBV6-5 to TRBJ1-1; unclear D gene. Looked up from germline, CDR1 is MNHEY and CDR2 is SVGAGI. Trimming stripped 2 bases from V and 2 bases from J, with 12 bases between. The CDR3 spans 15 residues.

The genes are TRBV19 and TRBJ1-5; the D gene is possibly TRBD1 (6 bases). CDR3 length: 13 amino acids. Trimming took 2 bases from V and 15 from J, leaving 17 bases between them. Germline V gene lookup returns CDR1 LNHDA and CDR2 SQIVND (reference sequence). The CDR3 here is CASSIHGTGHLHF. The CDR3 nucleotides read TGTGCCAGTAGTATACATGGAACAGGGCATCTGCATTTT.

The V gene is TRBV30, the J gene TRBJ2-2; D may be TRBD1 (5 bases). Germline values: CDR1 GTSNPN, CDR2 SVGIG (reference sequence). There are 14 residues in the CDR3. The V gene lost 0 bases and the J gene lost 8 bases, with 13 bases spanning the gap. The CDR3 coding sequence is TGTGCCTGGAGTGTACTTAAGGGGCGGGGGGAGCTGTTTTTT. It specifies CAWSVLKGRGELFF. The entire variable domain, with the rest obtained from reference TRBV30 and TRBJ2-2, is as follows: SQTIHQWPATLVQPVGSPLSLECTVEGTSNPNLYWYRQAAGRGLQLLFYSVGIGQISSEVPQNLSASRPQDRQFILSSKKLLLSDSGFYLCAWSVLKGRGELFFGEGSRLTVL.

The rearrangement joins TRBV4-3 to TRBJ2-7; D is ambiguous. V gave up 6 bases and J gave up 1 base, with 10 bases separating them. This CDR3 has 13 residues. Germline V gene sequence: CDR1 LGHNA, CDR2 YSLEER. The CDR3, as DNA: TGCGCCAGCAGTTTCGAGGTTTCCTACGAGCAGTACTTC. Translating gives CASSFEVSYEQYF.

The chain recombines TRBV4-3 with TRBJ2-7; D remains ambiguous. V lost 4 bases, J lost 1 base, and 14 bases lay in between. Germline-derived CDR1 and CDR2 are LGHNA and YSLEER. This CDR3 has 15 amino acids. CDR3 DNA sequence: TGCGCCAGCAGCCTCGAAAGTGGGCTATCCTACGAGCAGTACTTC. It encodes CASSLESGLSYEQYF.

This chain connects TRBV24-1 to TRBJ2-3, with D unclear. V lost 7 bases, J lost 2 bases, and 6 bases lay in between. Germline V CDR1 and CDR2: KGHDR, SFDVKD. The CDR3 runs to 12 residues. CDR3 nucleotide sequence: TGTGCCACCAGCGGGTTCACAGATACGCAGTATTTT. Its protein is CATSGFTDTQYF.

This chain uses TRBV5-8 with TRBJ1-4; D remains ambiguous. Germline assignment: CDR1 SGHTS and CDR2 YDEGEE. V dropped 4 bases and J dropped 0 bases, with 7 bases sitting between them. This CDR3 has 14 residues. The DNA of the CDR3 is TGTGCCAGCAGCCGCAGGACAACTAATGAAAAACTGTTTTTT. Its translation is CASSRRTTNEKLFF. Full variable domain (missing parts from reference TRBV5-8 and TRBJ1-4): EAGVTQSPTHLIKTRGQQATLRCSPISGHTSVYWYQQALGLGLQFLLWYDEGEERNRGNFPPRFSGRQFPNYSSELNVNALELEDSALYLCASSRRTTNEKLFFGSGTQLSVL.

This clone was detected only once. This chain links TRBV27 with TRBJ2-7, with 11 bases lining up with TRBD2. The V gene's germline CDR1 is MNHEY and CDR2 SMNVEV (reference sequence). The J segment lost 5 bases and the V segment lost 10 bases, leaving 7 bases of the junction unmatched. The CDR3 totals 13 residues. In DNA form, the CDR3 reads TGTGCCACTGCACTAGCGGGAGTCCACGAGCAGTACTTC. Translated, it gives CATALAGVHEQYF.

The chain combines TRBV5-6 with TRBJ1-2; tentative D call: TRBD1 (5 bases). Germline V gene data show CDR1 as SGHDT and CDR2 as YYEEEE. CDR3 length equals 14 residues. Between the trimmed V and J ends, which lost 1 base and 6 bases, there was a span of 13 bases. The CDR3 bases are TGTGCCAGCAGCTTGCCAGGGTTATCTGATGGCTACACCTTC. Amino acids: CASSLPGLSDGYTF.

This clone has a single count. The chain joins TRBV21-1 to TRBJ1-3; TRBD1, the table's D call, lacks a check against the DNA. TRBV21-1 is listed as a pseudogene. The CDR3 is 15 residues long. The CDR3 nucleotides are TGTGCCAGCAAGGACAACCAAGGGGGCAGGGACACCATATATTTT. This codes for CASKDNQGGRDTIYF.

This sequence joins TRBV6-5 and TRBJ2-3; the D is unclear. This CDR3 region has 16 residues. Germline V CDR1 and CDR2: MNHEY, SVGAGI. V was clipped by 1 base and J by 3 bases, with 14 bases between them. The chain's CDR3 is CASSYFRALSTDTQYF. The CDR3 bases are TGTGCCAGCAGTTACTTCAGAGCTCTTAGTACAGATACGCAGTATTTT.

This clone appeared a single time. This chain uses TRBV18 with TRBJ1-6, with a tentative D call TRBD1 (6 bases). Per the germline V gene, CDR1 is KGHSH and CDR2 is LQKENI. The CDR3 sequence is 15 residues long. V lost 5 bases and J lost 8, with 16 bases in between. The DNA of the CDR3 is TGTGCCAGCTCAGTACAACAGGGTCTGGATTCACCCCTCCACTTT. Protein product: CASSVQQGLDSPLHF.

This clone appeared once. The chain carries TRBV7-9 and TRBJ2-7, with D possibly being TRBD2 (6 bases). The CDR3 sequence is 15 residues long. CDR1 and CDR2 from the germline V gene are SEHNR and FQNEAQ (reference sequence). V gave up 2 bases and J gave up 6 bases, with 17 bases separating them. CDR3 bases: TGTGCCAGCAGCTTACAGTCTGGGAGGACAAGCGAGCAGTACTTC. It codes for CASSLQSGRTSEQYF.

The chain uses TRBV6-5 and TRBJ2-5; D remains ambiguous. Looked up from germline, CDR1 is MNHEY and CDR2 is SVGAGI. Trimming removed 2 bases from V and 5 bases from J, with 18 bases in between. The CDR3 covers 16 residues. DNA of the CDR3: TGTGCCAGCAGTTACAACTACCTTGGGGTTGGCGAGACCCAGTACTTC. It yields the protein CASSYNYLGVGETQYF.

Written as DNA, the CDR3 is TGCAGCGTTGATAGTCCAGGGGTAGTTACAGATACGCAGTATTTT. Translating gives CSVDSPGVVTDTQYF. This rearrangement joins TRBV29-1 to TRBJ2-3; perhaps TRBD1 as D (6 bases). V was trimmed by 3 bases and J by 3 bases, leaving 16 bases between them. The CDR3 is 15 amino acids. CDR1 and CDR2 (germline): SQVTM, ANQGSEA.

V usage is TRBV13 and J usage is TRBJ1-1; the match to TRBD1 covers 8 bases. Trimming cost V 4 bases and J 8 bases; bases outside gene matches: 9. The CDR3 is made up of 14 amino acids. Looked up from germline, CDR1 is PRHDT and CDR2 is FYEKMQ (reference sequence). The CDR3 loop is CASSSVFGQGEAFF. In nucleotides, the CDR3 is TGTGCCAGCAGCTCTGTTTTTGGACAGGGCGAAGCTTTCTTT.

V gene TRBV6-5 combines with J gene TRBJ2-7; D unclear. V lost 5 bases, J lost 3 bases, and 8 bases lay in between. This CDR3 has 12 residues. The V gene's germline CDR1 is MNHEY and CDR2 SVGAGI. CDR3 amino acids: CASSKDGYEQYF. CDR3 sequence (DNA): TGTGCCAGCAGTAAGGACGGCTACGAGCAGTACTTC.

Points on this clone: A junction end diverges from the germline sequence, so it may reflect a read error. The V call is TRBV2, the J call TRBJ1-6, with no clear D. Germline assignment: CDR1 SNHLY and CDR2 FYNNEI. There are 12 residues in the CDR3. CDR3 amino acids: CASREDNSPLHF. CDR3 sequence (DNA): TGTGCCAGCAGGGAAGATAATTCACCCCTCCACTTT.